This TCR beta chain was obtained from a study of blood T cell repertoires in COVID-19. In the study overall: From the United States, Italy and Spain came samples of acute and convalescent COVID-19. PBMCs, B-cell-depleted T cells, or T cells provided the cDNA or gDNA that made up the material.

Original analysis: Quantification of nucleated cells was approximated via reference gene primer amplification. Sequenced by immunoSEQ multiplex PCR; TCRdb stores in-frame clones only, minus some. V, J and clone size are those of that table, while D and trimming were read from the DNA. Of 300,000 to 400,000 clones in the sample, around 87% are singletons; the top ten hold roughly 3.1%. From germline, CDR1 is LGHNA and CDR2 YNFKEQ. The J segment lost 4 bases and the V segment lost 4 bases, leaving 5 bases of the junction unmatched. This CDR3 has 14 amino acids. Sequences were obtained from peripheral blood. The V and J genes are TRBV4-2 and TRBJ2-5; 8 nucleotides match TRBD2. The sequence was collected from a human donor in a cohort sampled during active COVID-19. CDR3 loop: CASSPGTRVETQYF. DNA of the CDR3: TGTGCCAGCAGCCCCGGGACTAGGGTAGAGACCCAGTACTTC.